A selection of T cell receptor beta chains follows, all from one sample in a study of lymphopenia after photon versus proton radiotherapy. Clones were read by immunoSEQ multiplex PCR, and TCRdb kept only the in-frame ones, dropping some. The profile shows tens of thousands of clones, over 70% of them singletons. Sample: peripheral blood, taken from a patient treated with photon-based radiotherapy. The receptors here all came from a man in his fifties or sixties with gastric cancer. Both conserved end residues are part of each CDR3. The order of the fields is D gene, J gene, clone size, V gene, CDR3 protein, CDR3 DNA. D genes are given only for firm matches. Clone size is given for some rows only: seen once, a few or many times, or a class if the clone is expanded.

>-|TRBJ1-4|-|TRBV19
CASSIDRNEKLFF
TGTGCCAGTAGTATCGACCGCAATGAAAAACTGTTTTTT
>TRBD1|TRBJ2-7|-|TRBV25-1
CASSDSYRGDYEQYF
TGTGCCAGCAGTGACTCTTACAGGGGTGACTACGAGCAGTACTTC
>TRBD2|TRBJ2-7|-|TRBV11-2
CASKRGGYEQYF
TGTGCCAGCAAGCGGGGCGGCTACGAGCAGTACTTC
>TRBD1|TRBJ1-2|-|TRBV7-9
CASSYTGGTGYTF
TGTGCCAGCAGCTATACAGGGGGCACGGGCTACACCTTC
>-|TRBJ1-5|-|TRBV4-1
CASSQGVLTYQPQHF
TGCGCCAGCAGCCAAGGAGTTCTCACTTATCAGCCCCAGCATTTT
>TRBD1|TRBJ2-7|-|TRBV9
CASSVGQGGYEQYF
TGTGCCAGCAGCGTCGGACAGGGAGGCTACGAGCAGTACTTC
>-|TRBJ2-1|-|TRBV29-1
CSVPGVRIEQFF
TGCAGCGTGCCGGGGGTCAGAATTGAGCAGTTCTTC
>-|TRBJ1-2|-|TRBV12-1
CASSFSSTQHYGYTF
TGTGCCAGCAGCTTTTCGTCCACTCAGCACTATGGCTACACCTTC
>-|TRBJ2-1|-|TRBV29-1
CSVENKAVQFF
TGCAGCGTTGAAAACAAAGCGGTACAGTTCTTC
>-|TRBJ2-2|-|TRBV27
CASSLGMGGELFF
TGTGCCAGCAGTTTGGGTATGGGCGGGGAGCTGTTTTTT
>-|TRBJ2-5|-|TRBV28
CASSLGLLQLGTQYF
TGTGCCAGCAGTTTAGGTCTCTTGCAGTTAGGGACCCAGTACTTC
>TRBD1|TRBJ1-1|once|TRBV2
CASSEILQGAEAEAFF
TGTGCCAGCAGTGAAATATTACAGGGGGCGGAGGCTGAAGCTTTCTTT
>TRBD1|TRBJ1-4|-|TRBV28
CASSLRTGGGSREKLFF
TGTGCCAGCAGTTTACGCACAGGGGGGGGGTCAAGGGAAAAACTGTTTTTT
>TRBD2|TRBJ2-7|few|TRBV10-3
CAISDGAGVTREQYF
TGTGCCATCAGTGATGGGGCGGGAGTAACGCGGGAGCAGTACTTC
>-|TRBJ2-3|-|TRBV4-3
CASSQEGYTDTQYF
TGCGCCAGCAGCCAAGAGGGTTACACAGATACGCAGTATTTT
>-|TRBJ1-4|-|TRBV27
CASSLSRDEKLFF
TGTGCCAGCAGTTTATCTCGGGACGAAAAACTGTTTTTT
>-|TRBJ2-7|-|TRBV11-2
CASSLVSRTVFYEQYF
TGTGCCAGCAGCTTAGTGAGCAGGACAGTCTTCTACGAGCAGTACTTC
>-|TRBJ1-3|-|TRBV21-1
CASSKGADGTSSGNTIYF
TGTGCCAGCAGCAAAGGAGCGGATGGTACCTCCTCTGGAAACACCATATATTTT
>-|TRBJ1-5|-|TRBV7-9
CASSLVGLNQPQHF
TGTGCCAGCAGCTTGGTTGGGCTAAATCAGCCCCAGCATTTT
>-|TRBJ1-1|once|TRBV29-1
CSVDQTEGTEAFF
TGCAGCGTCGACCAGACAGAGGGCACTGAAGCTTTCTTT
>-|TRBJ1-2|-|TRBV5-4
CASSLDRDGGYTF
TGTGCCAGCAGCTTGGACAGGGACGGGGGCTACACCTTC
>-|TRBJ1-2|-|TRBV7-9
CASSPPDRTSNYGYTF
TGTGCCAGCAGCCCCCCCGACAGAACCTCTAACTATGGCTACACCTTC
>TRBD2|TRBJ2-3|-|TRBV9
CASSVTSGRGTDTQYF
TGTGCCAGCAGCGTAACTAGCGGTCGGGGCACAGATACGCAGTATTTT
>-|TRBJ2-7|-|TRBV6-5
CASRNGVESYEQYF
TGTGCCAGCCGGAACGGCGTGGAGTCCTACGAGCAGTACTTC
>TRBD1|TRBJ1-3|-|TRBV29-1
CSVGTGAGNTIYF
TGCAGCGTGGGAACAGGGGCTGGAAACACCATATATTTT
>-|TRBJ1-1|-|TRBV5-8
CASSFRRGAKPEAFF
TGTGCCAGCAGCTTTCGAAGGGGGGCGAAGCCTGAAGCTTTCTTT
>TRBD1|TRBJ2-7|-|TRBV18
CASSKANPGQGNYEQYF
TGTGCCAGCTCAAAAGCGAACCCGGGACAGGGGAACTACGAGCAGTACTTC
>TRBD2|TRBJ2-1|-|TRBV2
CASSSGTSTYEQFF
TGTGCCAGCAGTTCCGGGACTAGCACGTATGAGCAGTTCTTC
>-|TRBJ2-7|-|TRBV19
CASSARDPNSYEQYF
TGTGCCAGTAGTGCCCGGGACCCCAACTCCTACGAGCAGTACTTC
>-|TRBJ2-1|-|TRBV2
CASSEQSYNEQFF
TGTGCCAGCAGTGAACAGTCCTACAATGAGCAGTTCTTC
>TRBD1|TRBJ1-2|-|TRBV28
CASMARGYGYTF
TGTGCCAGCATGGCCAGGGGGTATGGCTACACCTTC
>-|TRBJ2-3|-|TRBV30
CAWSHKDTQYF
TGTGCCTGGAGCCATAAGGATACGCAGTATTTT
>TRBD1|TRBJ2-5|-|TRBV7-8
CASSSRQGRETQYF
TGTGCCAGCAGCTCTCGACAGGGGCGAGAGACCCAGTACTTC
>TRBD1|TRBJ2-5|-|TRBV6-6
CASSYLRTGGYETQYF
TGTGCCAGCAGTTACTTAAGGACAGGGGGCTATGAGACCCAGTACTTC
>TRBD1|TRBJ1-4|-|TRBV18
CASSPTGLSEKLFF
TGTGCCAGCTCACCGACAGGGTTAAGCGAAAAACTGTTTTTT
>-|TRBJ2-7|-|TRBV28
CASSLYRVANYEQYF
TGTGCCAGCAGTTTATATCGGGTCGCTAACTACGAGCAGTACTTC
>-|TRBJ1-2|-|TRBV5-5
CASSLRWRNDAYGYTF
TGTGCCAGCAGCTTGAGGTGGAGGAACGACGCCTATGGCTACACCTTC
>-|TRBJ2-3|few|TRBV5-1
CASSSGRDADTQYF
TGCGCCAGCAGCTCGGGACGAGATGCAGATACGCAGTATTTT
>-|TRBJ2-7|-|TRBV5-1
CASSRYGVGSYEQYF
TGCGCCAGCAGCAGGTACGGGGTAGGGTCCTACGAGCAGTACTTC
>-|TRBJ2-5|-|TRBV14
CASSQVGGLQETQYF
TGTGCCAGCAGCCAAGTTGGGGGTTTGCAAGAGACCCAGTACTTC
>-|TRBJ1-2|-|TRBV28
CASSLSGLAVKGYTF
TGTGCCAGCAGTTTATCAGGGTTGGCAGTTAAGGGCTACACCTTC
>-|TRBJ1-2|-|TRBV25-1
CASSDGRVLGYTF
TGTGCCAGCAGTGATGGGCGGGTCCTGGGCTACACCTTC
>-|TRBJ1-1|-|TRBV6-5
CASSPLGVRTEAFF
TGTGCCAGCAGTCCGTTGGGGGTTAGGACTGAAGCTTTCTTT
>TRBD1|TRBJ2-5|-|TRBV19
CASTGTDQETQYF
TGTGCCAGTACCGGGACAGATCAAGAGACCCAGTACTTC
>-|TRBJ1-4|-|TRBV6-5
CASSYTGPNEKLFF
TGTGCCAGCAGTTACACCGGACCTAATGAAAAACTGTTTTTT
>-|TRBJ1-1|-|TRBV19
CASSAPGGRNTEAFF
TGTGCCAGTAGTGCACCCGGCGGCCGGAACACTGAAGCTTTCTTT
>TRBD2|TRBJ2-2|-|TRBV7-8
CASSLRGTSGSRTGELFF
TGTGCCAGCAGTTTAAGGGGGACTAGCGGGAGCCGGACCGGGGAGCTGTTTTTT
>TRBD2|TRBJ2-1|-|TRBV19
CASSRGTSGRSSYNEQFF
TGTGCCAGTAGCCGGGGTACTAGCGGTCGGAGCTCCTACAATGAGCAGTTCTTC
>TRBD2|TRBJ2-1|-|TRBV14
CASSRSGSLNEQFF
TGTGCCAGCAGCCGTAGCGGGAGTTTGAATGAGCAGTTCTTC
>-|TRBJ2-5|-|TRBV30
CAWTSLETQYF
TGTGCCTGGACTAGTCTGGAGACCCAGTACTTC
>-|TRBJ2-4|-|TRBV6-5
CASSRGGRGKNIQYF
TGTGCCAGCAGCCGAGGGGGACGGGGGAAAAACATTCAGTACTTC
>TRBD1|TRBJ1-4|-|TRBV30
CAWRVRDRNEKLFF
TGTGCCTGGAGGGTACGGGACAGAAATGAAAAACTGTTTTTT
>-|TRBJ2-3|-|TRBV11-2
CASRTLREKGGSQYF
TGTGCCAGCAGAACGCTCAGGGAAAAAGGCGGGTCGCAGTATTTT
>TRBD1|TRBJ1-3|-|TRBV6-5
CASSRDREIGNTIYF
TGTGCCAGCAGCCGGGACAGAGAAATCGGAAACACCATATATTTT
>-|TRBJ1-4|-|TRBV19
CASSITATNEKLFF
TGTGCCAGTAGTATAACAGCAACTAATGAAAAACTGTTTTTT
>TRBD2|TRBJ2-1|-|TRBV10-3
CAILAGESYNEQFF
TGTGCCATCTTAGCGGGAGAGTCCTACAATGAGCAGTTCTTC
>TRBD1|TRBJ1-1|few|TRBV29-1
CSVIPRQGAEAFF
TGCAGCGTTATCCCCAGACAGGGGGCGGAAGCTTTCTTT
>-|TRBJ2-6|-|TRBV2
CATSIGANVLTF
TGTGCCACCTCCATCGGGGCCAACGTCCTGACTTTC
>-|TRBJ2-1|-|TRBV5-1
CASSGGPPRRSSYNEQFF
TGCGCCAGCAGCGGGGGTCCCCCCCGACGGAGCTCCTACAATGAGCAGTTCTTC
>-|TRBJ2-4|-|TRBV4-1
CASSQGHGKNIQYF
TGCGCCAGCAGCCAAGGACATGGCAAAAACATTCAGTACTTC